This T cell receptor beta chain was observed in a study of blood T cell repertoires in COVID-19. Across the whole study: Some COVID-19 samples were acute and others convalescent; all came from the United States, Italy and Spain.

Participants were aged about 18 to 100 years from about 25 US areas. In assigning cohorts, the study relied on participant-reported clinical history. Authors' processing steps: It was from reference gene primer amplification that nucleated cell counts were estimated. TCRdb's copy holds only in-frame clones and misses some; the assay was immunoSEQ multiplex PCR. That table gives V, J and clone size, and the DNA gave D and trimming. The sample records 150,000 to 200,000 clones, about nine tenths being singletons. CDR3 length: 15 amino acids. The germline V gene has CDR1 LGHNA and CDR2 YNFKEQ. V lost 0 bases and J lost 6, with 11 bases in between.

The chain employs TRBV4-2 and TRBJ2-2; D may be TRBD2 (5 bases). The TCR originated in a woman between 18 and 29 years old who had recovered from COVID-19. The sequencing sample was made of PBMCs or T cells enriched from blood (not recorded which). In DNA form, the CDR3 reads TGTGCCAGCAGCCAAGATGGGCTAGCTCCCGGGGAGCTGTTTTTT. Translation: CASSQDGLAPGELFF.